The 14 T cell receptor beta chains below were found in one sample sequenced in a study of post-analysis software for immune sequencing data. Study results and caveats: Compared with controls, patients had more of five TRBV segments, including TRBV5-6, TRBV5-1 and TRBV20-1.

Sequencing libraries made from TCR beta cDNA carried unique molecular identifiers. TCRdb re-derived calls from the PCR reads in MiXCR, one entry per CDR3 protein. There are roughly 200,000 distinct CDR3 sequences in the sample; 29% occur only once, and around 3.7% lies in the top ten. Their antigens are not known. The sample comprised blood. The origin of the receptors is a girl aged 2-17 years with multiple sclerosis.

This clonotype was seen many times. The chain uses TRBV9 and TRBJ1-2; 7 positions agree with TRBD1. The CDR3 consists of 14 residues. Germline V lookup: CDR1 SGDLS, CDR2 YYNGEE. With 8 bases clipped from V and 6 bases from J, the junction kept 13 bases outside the gene matches. The CDR3 DNA reads as TGTGCCAGGCCCCTAAACAGGGGATTCGATGGCTACACCTTC. Its translation is CARPLNRGFDGYTF.

This clonotype was seen more than once but under ten times. V and J are TRBV5-5 and TRBJ2-2, with TRBD2 identical over 7 bases. J gave up 0 bases and V 6 bases, and 8 bases lay outside the gene matches. The CDR3 covers 16 residues. Germline V CDR1 and CDR2: SGHKS, YYEKEE (reference sequence). CDR3 loop: CASIGRSGANTGELFF. Here the CDR3 DNA reads TGTGCCAGCATCGGCAGGAGCGGGGCGAACACCGGGGAGCTGTTTTTT.

This clonotype was observed a handful of times. The chain uses TRBV5-1 and TRBJ2-1, with D perhaps TRBD2 (5 bases). Per germline, CDR1 SGHRS and CDR2 YFSETQ. Trimming pared 0 bases from V and 4 bases from J, leaving 11 bases between. The length of the CDR3 is 15 residues. CDR3 nucleotides: TGCGCCAGCAGCTTGGCCACCCGGGGTTACAATGAGCAGTTCTTC. This sequence encodes CASSLATRGYNEQFF.

This clonotype has at least ten counts. V gene TRBV7-8 combines with J gene TRBJ2-5; no definite D call. Trimming stripped 5 bases from V and 3 bases from J, with 10 bases between. Germline V gene data show CDR1 as SGHVS and CDR2 as FQNEAQ. This CDR3 region has 13 residues. CDR3 sequence (DNA): TGTGCCAGCAGCCCAACTATAAAAGAGACCCAGTACTTC. It codes for CASSPTIKETQYF.

To note about this clonotype: Given a much more abundant clone one base away, this may be a read error. Here the CDR3 reads CASSLAGATSNEQFF. The CDR3 DNA reads as TGCGCCAGCAGCTTGGCGGGAGCAACGAGCAATGAGCAGTTCTTC. The rearrangement links TRBV5-1 to TRBJ2-1; weak D call: TRBD2 (6 bases). The CDR3 consists of 15 residues. V lost 0 bases, J lost 6 bases, and 13 bases lay in between. CDR1 is SGHRS, CDR2 YFSETQ, per germline.

The V and J genes are TRBV6-2 or TRBV6-3 and TRBJ1-1; 11 bases match TRBD1. CDR1 and CDR2 from the germline V gene are MNHEY and SVGEGT. The CDR3 is 15 residues long. Trimming at V came to 5 bases and at J to 4 bases, leaving 6 bases not matched to a gene. CDR3 in amino acids: CASSDGGTGGTEAFF. CDR3 sequence (DNA): TGTGCCAGCAGTGACGGGGGGACAGGGGGCACTGAAGCTTTCTTT.

This clonotype has only a few counts. This may arise from a read error, as a much more abundant clone is one base away. The chain uses TRBV12-3 or TRBV12-4 and TRBJ2-7; no clear D gene. This CDR3 region has 14 residues. The ends were cut back, 6 bases at V and 4 bases at J, with 16 bases in the middle. Here the CDR3 reads CASRLSGSQYEQYF. The CDR3 bases are TGTGCCAGCAGGTTGAGTGGCAGCCAATACGAGCAGTACTTC.

About this clonotype itself: A much larger clone differs from this one at a single base, so this may be a read error. V and J are TRBV28 and TRBJ2-7; 8 nucleotides line up with TRBD1. V was clipped by 6 bases and J by 5 bases; unmatched bases: 12. This CDR3 is 15 amino acids long. Germline V gene sequence: CDR1 MDHEN, CDR2 SYDVKM. CDR3 sequence: CASSQIRGHKNEQYF. The DNA for the CDR3 is TGTGCCAGCAGCCAAATCAGGGGGCATAAAAACGAGCAGTACTTC.

This chain's CDR3 is CASSQTMDREANYGYTF. The CDR3 bases are TGCGCCAGCAGCCAAACAATGGACAGGGAAGCTAACTATGGCTACACCTTC. V gene TRBV4-1 combines with J gene TRBJ1-2; 8 nucleotides line up with TRBD1. V shed 2 bases and J 0 bases; nucleotides not matched to a gene: 8. The germline V gene has CDR1 MGHRA and CDR2 YSYEKL. This CDR3 has 17 amino acids.

This clonotype was seen ten or more times. The V call is TRBV4-2, the J call TRBJ2-7; 7 nucleotides align to TRBD2. Germline CDR1 is LGHNA and CDR2 is YNFKEQ. Trimming took 4 bases from V and 2 from J; bases not matched to a gene: 8. The CDR3 spans 15 residues. The CDR3 DNA reads as TGTGCCAGCAGCCTCAACCGGGACTACCCCTACGAGCAGTACTTC. It specifies CASSLNRDYPYEQYF.

This clonotype was seen many times. The J gene is TRBJ1-2, the V gene TRBV6-5, with D possibly matching TRBD1 (6 bases). Germline V CDR1 and CDR2: MNHEY, SVGAGI. This CDR3 has 13 amino acids. Trimming stripped 5 bases from V and 4 bases from J, with 11 bases between. In DNA, the CDR3 is TGTGCCAGCAGTCGGGCAGGGGCCTATGGCTACACCTTC. This translates into CASSRAGAYGYTF.

Comments on this clonotype: The germline gene is not matched at one end of the junction; a read error may be the cause. The chain links TRBV6-5 to TRBJ2-6; D is ambiguous. Germline V lookup: CDR1 MNHEY, CDR2 SVGAGI. The CDR3 is 16 residues long. In DNA, the CDR3 is TGTGCCAGCGGTTACGGTCGAAAGACTGGGGCCAACGTCCTGACTTTC. Amino acids: CASGYGRKTGANVLTF.

This clonotype was counted a few times. This chain links TRBV28 with TRBJ2-6; D remains unclear. The CDR3 consists of 17 residues. The V end lost 3 bases, the J end lost 0 bases, and 12 bases lay between the germline ends. The V gene's germline CDR1 is MDHEN and CDR2 SYDVKM. The CDR3 sequence is CASSFLGPSSGANVLTF. The CDR3 DNA reads TGTGCCAGCAGTTTTCTCGGTCCCAGCTCTGGGGCCAACGTCCTGACTTTC.

For this clonotype: This clone may be a read error of a much larger clone one base away. The CDR3 spells CASGRRDRVYEQYF. CDR3 nucleotides: TGTGCCAGCGGTAGAAGGGACAGGGTCTACGAGCAGTACTTC. The rearrangement links TRBV6-5 to TRBJ2-7; 9 bases map to TRBD1. The CDR3 sequence is 14 residues long. CDR1 is MNHEY, CDR2 SVGAGI, per germline. J gave up 3 bases and V 8 bases, and 8 bases lay outside the gene matches.